One and the same sample provided the 2 T cell receptor beta chains below, sequenced in a study of T cells in Graves' hyperthyroidism and ophthalmopathy. It was RNA transcripts that yielded the amplified TCR beta CDR3 regions. In the first-round RT-PCR of the TCR CDR3, the HTBI primer set was used. TCRdb recomputed calls from the multiplex PCR reads with MiXCR, one row per CDR3 protein. The sample has around 520,000 distinct CDR3 sequences; around a quarter are singletons. Source material: blood. These receptors were collected from a woman in her thirties with Graves' ophthalmopathy.

This clonotype was counted ten times or more. The J gene is TRBJ1-5, the V gene TRBV12-3 or TRBV12-4; a weak D match, TRBD1 (5 bases). CDR3 size: 15 residues. Deletions cut 6 bases from V and 9 bases from J, with 21 bases between. CDR3 loop: CASRSSRDRSGPQHF. The DNA of the CDR3 is TGTGCCAGCAGATCTTCCAGGGATCGTTCTGGGCCCCAGCATTTT.

There are many counts of this clonotype. V is TRBV6-1 and J is TRBJ2-2, with TRBD2 identical over 7 bases. Germline V gene lookup returns CDR1 MNHNS and CDR2 SASEGT. Germline trimming cut 5 bases from V and 4 bases from J; bases unmatched to any gene: 13. The CDR3 extends over 17 amino acids. CDR3 nucleotides: TGTGCCAGCAGTACCTCCGGGGGAGGGTCCGGCACCGGGGAGCTGTTTTTT. Translating it yields CASSTSGGGSGTGELFF.